A selection of T cell receptor beta chains follows, all from one sample in a study of shared clonotypes between healthy human individuals. Generated by immunoSEQ multiplex PCR, the TCRdb table keeps only in-frame clones and is missing some. The data hold about 2.1 million clones, with 90% to 95% observed a single time. Sequenced: naive CD8+ T cells from PBMCs. These receptors all stem from a man younger than 30 in good health. Some clones in this sample may be carry-over from other donors' samples. Each CDR3 is given with its conserved first and last residue. The D gene is left open where the match is weak. Clone size is shown for a subset of rows, as once, few, many or a class of expanded clone.

d_gene,j_gene,abundance,v_gene,CDR3aa,CDR3nt
-,TRBJ2-3,-,TRBV11-3,CASSGRERGDDTQYF,TGTGCCAGCAGCGGGCGGGAACGTGGGGATGATACGCAGTATTTT
-,TRBJ1-1,-,TRBV9,CASNPGFGGTEAFF,TGTGCCAGCAACCCGGGATTTGGGGGAACTGAAGCTTTCTTT
-,TRBJ1-2,-,TRBV6-5,CASSYGEGGSGYTF,TGTGCCAGCAGTTACGGGGAAGGGGGATCTGGCTACACCTTC
-,TRBJ2-1,few,TRBV27,CASSLMNEQFF,TGTGCCAGCAGTTTAATGAATGAGCAGTTCTTC
-,TRBJ2-7,-,TRBV2,CASRGSKEPYEQYF,TGTGCCAGCAGGGGATCGAAGGAGCCCTACGAGCAGTACTTC
TRBD1,TRBJ2-7,-,TRBV4-1,CASSQVLTGPSYEQYF,TGCGCCAGCAGCCAAGTGTTGACAGGGCCCTCCTACGAGCAGTACTTC
-,TRBJ1-1,-,TRBV27,CATWGGLHTEAFF,TGTGCCACTTGGGGGGGGCTGCACACTGAAGCTTTCTTT
TRBD2,TRBJ2-7,-,TRBV27,CASSPIAGGVGEQYF,TGTGCCAGCAGTCCGATAGCGGGAGGGGTTGGCGAGCAGTACTTC
TRBD1,TRBJ2-5,-,TRBV28,CASKITGAQETQYF,TGTGCCAGCAAAATAACAGGGGCCCAAGAGACCCAGTACTTC
-,TRBJ1-2,-,TRBV11-2,CASSLDHEGTYGYTF,TGTGCCAGCAGCTTAGATCACGAAGGTACCTATGGCTACACCTTC
-,TRBJ2-7,-,TRBV27,CASSLSRGGYEQYF,TGTGCCAGCAGTTTAAGCAGGGGCGGCTACGAGCAGTACTTC
-,TRBJ1-1,few,TRBV27,CASSPLGLNTEAFF,TGTGCCAGCAGTCCCCTCGGGTTGAACACTGAAGCTTTCTTT
-,TRBJ2-2,-,TRBV29-1,CSVSGGYAGELFF,TGCAGCGTTAGTGGGGGTTACGCCGGGGAGCTGTTTTTT
TRBD1,TRBJ2-7,-,TRBV7-8,CASSLPTGGFHEQYF,TGTGCCAGCAGCTTACCAACAGGGGGCTTCCACGAGCAGTACTTC
TRBD1,TRBJ2-7,-,TRBV11-2,CASSQGVFYEQYF,TGTGCCAGCAGCCAGGGGGTGTTCTACGAGCAGTACTTC
-,TRBJ1-1,-,TRBV28,CASSLMSSLNTEAFF,TGTGCCAGCAGTTTAATGTCATCTCTCAACACTGAAGCTTTCTTT
-,TRBJ2-7,-,TRBV15,CAISDLRNEQYF,TGTGCCATATCGGACCTAAGGAACGAGCAGTACTTC
-,TRBJ2-7,-,TRBV6-5,CASSYGPDTTFEQYF,TGTGCCAGCAGTTACGGTCCGGACACGACGTTCGAGCAGTACTTC
-,TRBJ2-7,-,TRBV5-5,CASSLKIDEQYF,TGTGCCAGCAGCTTAAAGATTGACGAGCAGTACTTC
-,TRBJ1-4,-,TRBV7-9,CASSLAPGHDEKLFF,TGTGCCAGCAGCTTAGCGCCCGGACACGATGAAAAACTGTTTTTT
-,TRBJ2-1,-,TRBV4-3,CASSQDEGLHNEQFF,TGCGCCAGCAGCCAAGATGAGGGCCTCCACAATGAGCAGTTCTTC
TRBD2,TRBJ2-3,-,TRBV11-2,CASSLDSAGEGTDTQYF,TGTGCCAGCAGCTTAGACTCGGCGGGAGAAGGCACAGATACGCAGTATTTT
-,TRBJ2-1,-,TRBV2,CASSEADGSNEQFF,TGTGCCAGCAGTGAAGCCGATGGGAGCAATGAGCAGTTCTTC
TRBD1,TRBJ2-2,-,TRBV29-1,CSVDRQGATGELFF,TGCAGCGTTGATAGGCAGGGGGCAACCGGGGAGCTGTTTTTT
-,TRBJ1-1,-,TRBV27,CASRLGGTEAFF,TGTGCCAGCCGCCTGGGGGGGACTGAAGCTTTCTTT
-,TRBJ1-1,-,TRBV28,CASSLLSLAGKNTEAFF,TGTGCCAGCAGTTTACTATCCTTGGCAGGGAAGAACACTGAAGCTTTCTTT
-,TRBJ2-7,-,TRBV5-5,CASSLGGEIYEQYF,TGTGCCAGCAGCTTGGGAGGGGAGATCTACGAGCAGTACTTC
-,TRBJ2-7,-,TRBV11-2,CASSLLLANEQYF,TGTGCCAGCAGCTTACTTCTGGCGAACGAGCAGTACTTC
TRBD1,TRBJ1-5,-,TRBV19,CASSDRADQPQHF,TGTGCCAGTAGTGACAGGGCGGATCAGCCCCAGCATTTT
-,TRBJ2-2,-,TRBV5-3,CARSRVEPTTPGELFF,TGTGCCAGAAGCCGGGTGGAGCCCACGACGCCCGGGGAGCTGTTTTTT
TRBD1,TRBJ2-5,-,TRBV7-6,CASSSLGGEGETQYF,TGTGCCAGCAGCTCCCTAGGGGGCGAGGGTGAGACCCAGTACTTC
TRBD1,TRBJ1-4,-,TRBV6-5,CASTSGGPNEKLFF,TGTGCCAGCACCTCAGGGGGCCCTAATGAAAAACTGTTTTTT
TRBD1,TRBJ2-2,-,TRBV11-3,CASSPRTGWDTGELFF,TGTGCCAGCAGCCCGAGGACAGGGTGGGACACCGGGGAGCTGTTTTTT
-,TRBJ1-5,-,TRBV6-5,CASSYSRAGAYQPQHF,TGTGCCAGCAGTTACTCGAGGGCAGGGGCCTATCAGCCCCAGCATTTT
-,TRBJ2-3,-,TRBV30,CAWPEVSTDTQYF,TGTGCCTGGCCCGAAGTGAGCACAGATACGCAGTATTTT
-,TRBJ2-7,-,TRBV10-3,CAIRGTASGEQYF,TGTGCCATCAGAGGCACAGCTTCTGGAGAGCAGTACTTC
TRBD1,TRBJ1-1,-,TRBV2,CASSRDRGANTEAFF,TGTGCCAGCAGTAGGGACAGGGGGGCGAACACTGAAGCTTTCTTT
-,TRBJ2-1,-,TRBV5-6,CASSLGVAADNEQFF,TGTGCCAGCAGCTTGGGGGTAGCGGCTGATAATGAGCAGTTCTTC
-,TRBJ2-5,once,TRBV19,CASSIGRGETQYF,TGTGCCAGTAGTATAGGCCGGGGAGAGACCCAGTACTTC
-,TRBJ1-1,-,TRBV11-2,CASSSTVDTEAFF,TGTGCCAGCAGCTCAACCGTAGACACTGAAGCTTTCTTT
TRBD2,TRBJ2-1,-,TRBV11-2,CASSASGLAGDEQFF,TGTGCCAGCAGCGCCTCGGGACTAGCAGGCGATGAGCAGTTCTTC
TRBD1,TRBJ1-2,once,TRBV9,CASSVGRDRGGHGYTF,TGTGCCAGCAGCGTAGGTCGGGACAGGGGAGGCCATGGCTACACCTTC
TRBD2,TRBJ2-7,-,TRBV7-9,CASSPRLASSYEQYF,TGTGCCAGCAGCCCCCGACTAGCAAGCTCCTACGAGCAGTACTTC
-,TRBJ1-5,-,TRBV10-3,CAISEMGVGNQPQHF,TGTGCCATCAGTGAGATGGGCGTCGGGAATCAGCCCCAGCATTTT
TRBD1,TRBJ1-1,-,TRBV9,CASSVDRVNTEAFF,TGTGCCAGCAGCGTGGACAGGGTGAACACTGAAGCTTTCTTT
-,TRBJ1-2,-,TRBV23-1,CASSQGRANYGYTF,TGCGCCAGCAGTCAAGGCAGGGCAAACTATGGCTACACCTTC
TRBD1,TRBJ2-1,-,TRBV2,CASDSGQGVGEFYNEQFF,TGTGCCAGCGATTCGGGACAGGGAGTGGGGGAATTCTACAATGAGCAGTTCTTC
-,TRBJ1-4,-,TRBV6-5,CASSNPGYEKLFF,TGTGCCAGCAGTAACCCGGGGTACGAAAAACTGTTTTTT
TRBD2,TRBJ2-7,-,TRBV6-5,CASSYGTSGRKGEQYF,TGTGCCAGCAGTTACGGGACTAGCGGGAGAAAGGGCGAGCAGTACTTC
-,TRBJ2-2,-,TRBV4-1,CASSQEGVVGVNTGELFF,TGCGCCAGCAGCCAAGAAGGAGTGGTGGGTGTTAACACCGGGGAGCTGTTTTTT
TRBD1,TRBJ1-1,-,TRBV25-1,CASSTPGQGSTEAFF,TGTGCCAGCAGTACCCCGGGACAGGGGTCCACTGAAGCTTTCTTT
-,TRBJ2-7,-,TRBV11-2,CASSLVRGGYEQYF,TGTGCCAGCAGCTTAGTTCGAGGGGGCTACGAGCAGTACTTC
TRBD1,TRBJ2-7,-,TRBV28,CASLTPGGYEQYF,TGTGCCAGCTTAACCCCAGGGGGCTACGAGCAGTACTTC